Listed below are T cell receptor beta chains from one sample, sequenced in a study of cytomegalovirus exposure and HLA in healthy donors. Using immunoSEQ multiplex PCR, the repertoire was profiled, and TCRdb retains in-frame clones only, with some absent. The table has about 60,000 clones, 90% to 97% seen once; the top ten hold approximately 0.9%. Input material: PBMCs. The receptors stem from a man between 18 and 29 years old in good health and CMV-seronegative. Both conserved end residues are trimmed from each CDR3. Only part of the rows carry a size: once, few, many, or a class if the clone is expanded.

cdr3_aa | v_call | clone_size
ASSISAGPYEQY | TRBV19 | .
ASSEILGQINRETQY | TRBV10-2 | once
ASSPLGTGGHYEQY | TRBV28 | .
ASSFTVNTEAF | TRBV5-8 | .
ASRRGLAGQETQY | TRBV19 | once
ASSLALQGPYEQY | TRBV7-9 | .
ASSLEGGGETQY | TRBV5-1 | .
ASLSPLADYISYEQY | TRBV2 | .
ASSFDRGFADTGELF | TRBV28 | .
ASSVDSQETQY | TRBV28 | .
ASSNGRDRLAGSTGELF | TRBV11-2 | .
ASSLGWDRDLGNEKLF | TRBV7-9 | .
ASSGQGANNEKLF | TRBV2 | .
ASSFPRGRTYNEQF | TRBV7-2 | .
ASSVEPGIDTQY | TRBV9 | .
AIGQENIQY | TRBV2 | .
ASRRTGYDEQF | TRBV6-1 | .
ASTPGLGETQY | TRBV5-8 | .
ASSEGSHTDTQY | TRBV6-4 | .
ASSMETGLVQPQH | TRBV28 | .
AWNPSGGGGFYGYT | TRBV30 | .
ASGQDRKETQY | TRBV27 | .
ASRKTENTEAF | TRBV19 | .
ARSLGGREYNEQF | TRBV5-3 | .
ASSWGQVDQPQH | TRBV28 | .
ASSFRDGAGGYT | TRBV28 | .
ASSLGGQSGELF | TRBV5-1 | .
ASSLGRAETQY | TRBV27 | .
ASLKQNTEAF | TRBV28 | .
ASSSQGVGRIGNEKLF | TRBV11-2 | .
ASSLDRVEGREQY | TRBV5-4 | .
ASSQEPGRANQPQH | TRBV4-1 | few
ASSATGNYGYT | TRBV27 | .
ASSFGQGATEQF | TRBV27 | .
ASSDGRDGGGYT | TRBV2 | .
AWSQDRISYEQY | TRBV30 | .
ASSQSTSETQY | TRBV9 | .
ASSWTGGSLEQY | TRBV18 | .
ASSPFVASGDTGELF | TRBV18 | .
ASSVDPGSSYEQY | TRBV9 | .
ASSLSLLGEKLF | TRBV27 | .
AISLTSATRPDTQY | TRBV10-3 | .
ASSIGTSGTYEQY | TRBV19 | .
ASSGTAGYT | TRBV2 | .
ASSQEVAGAAGELF | TRBV4-3 | .
ASSLVLWANEQF | TRBV7-2 | .
ASREGMAETQY | TRBV28 | .
ASSSRGMGNQPQH | TRBV28 | .
ASSLGIIKGPKNTGELF | TRBV7-9 | .
ASRLLANSYNEQF | TRBV28 | .
ASRSLRVGTDTQY | TRBV11-2 | .
ATSPRQSYEQY | TRBV6-5 | .
SVDEGAGQPQH | TRBV29-1 | .
ASTTSSEETQY | TRBV2 | .
ASRPGLADNEQF | TRBV27 | once
ASSLLLAGGPYDEQF | TRBV11-2 | .